The present T cell receptor (beta chain) was sequenced within a study of cytomegalovirus exposure and HLA in healthy donors. A note on this clone: The antigen is undetermined.

13 Jbeta primers and 60 Vbeta primers were used for the PCR. In the authors' workflow: Around 10 million shared chains were among roughly 81 million unique TCR beta chains counted in a later analysis. The repertoire was sequenced with immunoSEQ multiplex PCR; TCRdb's copy has only in-frame clones and lacks some. For V, J and clone size, that table is used; D and trimming come from the DNA. The sample carries over 40,000 clones, 55% to 75% recorded once. This CDR3 contains 17 residues. The J segment lost 2 bases and the V segment lost 1 base, leaving 2 bases of the junction unmatched. In germline, CDR1 is SEHNR, CDR2 FQNEAQ (reference sequence). Study findings and constraints: Using the classifier, cytomegalovirus status was reportedly diagnosed with high specificity and sensitivity. Further analysis, carried out later, found HLA-associated TCR beta chains more clonally expanded than equally common other chains. Sequencing likely generated an artifact that appeared as a cluster of highly shared sequence variants.

The sequencing sample was made of PBMCs. This chain uses TRBV7-9 with TRBJ2-3; 14 nucleotides line up with TRBD2. The origin of this receptor is a man aged 55 to 70 in good health and CMV-seropositive. In nucleotides, the CDR3 is TGTGCCAGCAGCTTAGGGACTAGCGGGAGGCACACAGATACGCAGTATTTT. This encodes CASSLGTSGRHTDTQYF.